Each of the 6 T cell receptor beta chains below was sequenced from the same sample in a study of control samples from healthy donors and cancer patients. Clones were sequenced by immunoSEQ multiplex PCR, and TCRdb holds only the in-frame ones, with some missing. This sample yields some 120,000 clones, of which roughly 93% are seen a single time; about 2.5% belongs to the top ten. Sequenced material: blood. Source of these receptors: a man aged 25 to 40 in good health.

The chain has TRBV7-9 and TRBJ1-3; 7 bases line up with TRBD1. Germline assignment: CDR1 SEHNR and CDR2 FQNEAQ (reference sequence). The CDR3 extends over 15 amino acids. With V trimmed by 5 bases and J by 4 bases, 8 bases remained unmatched. The CDR3 nucleotides are TGTGCCAGCAGCCCGGAGACGACAGGGGGAAACACCATATATTTT. This encodes CASSPETTGGNTIYF.

V is TRBV9 and J is TRBJ2-5; 7 bases are a match to TRBD1. Germline CDR1 SGDLS, CDR2 YYNGEE. V shed 4 bases and J 1 base; nucleotides not matched to a gene: 7. The length of the CDR3 is 15 residues. The CDR3 protein is CASSTEGQPQETQYF. CDR3 DNA: TGTGCCAGCAGCACTGAGGGACAGCCCCAAGAGACCCAGTACTTC. The full variable domain, with the rest looked up from reference TRBV9 and TRBJ2-5, is DSGVTQTPKHLITATGQRVTLRCSPRSGDLSVYWYQQSLDQGLQFLIQYYNGEERAKGNILERFSAQQFPDLHSELNLSSLELGDSALYFCASSTEGQPQETQYFGPGTRLLVL.

V is TRBV6-4 and J is TRBJ2-3; D is ambiguous. The length of the CDR3 is 14 residues. V shed 4 bases and J shed 5 bases, with 13 bases lying between them. The germline V gene has CDR1 MRHNA and CDR2 SNTAGT. The CDR3 region is CASSVDRGVDTQYF. CDR3 DNA: TGTGCCAGCAGTGTCGATCGAGGAGTAGATACGCAGTATTTT.

V usage is TRBV5-1 and J usage is TRBJ2-7; 8 bases are a match to TRBD1. CDR3 length equals 14 residues. The V and J ends lost 7 bases and 6 bases, in that order; junction bases with no gene match: 12. Germline CDR1 and CDR2: SGHRS and YFSETQ. The CDR3 reads CASGRTGREGEQYF. In DNA, the CDR3 is TGCGCCAGCGGACGGACAGGGCGCGAGGGCGAGCAGTACTTC.

The V call is TRBV28, the J call TRBJ1-1, with 7 bases aligning to TRBD1. Germline-derived CDR1 and CDR2 are MDHEN and SYDVKM. This CDR3 is built from 15 residues. The ends lost 6 bases at V and 4 bases at J; junction bases unmatched: 11. The CDR3: CASSPATGVGTEAFF. The CDR3 coding sequence is TGTGCCAGCAGCCCCGCTACAGGGGTGGGCACTGAAGCTTTCTTT. Full variable domain (missing parts from reference TRBV28 and TRBJ1-1): DVKVTQSSRYLVKRTGEKVFLECVQDMDHENMFWYRQDPGLGLRLIYFSYDVKMKEKGDIPEGYSVSREKKERFSLILESASTNQTSMYLCASSPATGVGTEAFFGQGTRLTVV.

DNA for the CDR3: TGTGCCAGCTCACCACTAGACAGCACCACCGCGGAAGCTTTCTTT. Translating gives CASSPLDSTTAEAFF. The chain uses TRBV18 and TRBJ1-1, with a possible D match to TRBD1 (5 bases). CDR3 length: 15 amino acids. Trimming shortened V by 1 base and J by 8 bases, and 17 bases separated the two germline ends. Germline-derived CDR1 and CDR2 are KGHSH and LQKENI.